This T cell receptor (beta chain) stems from a study of identical twins' blood T cells. Libraries were made from RNA as TCR cDNA, using a modified protocol. MiXCR, applied by TCRdb to the 5' RACE reads, yields one record per CDR3 protein. The data contain a few hundred thousand distinct CDR3 sequences, over 25% of them singletons. All three twin pairs grew up together with likely shared infections and vaccines. Study results and caveats: Twins shared more top CDR3 clonotypes than unrelated donors did.

Germline V gene lookup returns CDR1 LGHNT and CDR2 FRNRAP. Trimming removed 3 bases from V and 0 bases from J, with 12 bases in between. The CDR3 has 16 amino acids. This clonotype showed up just a few times. Its antigen is undetermined. The chain is built from TRBV12-5 and TRBJ1-3; D is uncertain. Sequencing used PBMCs. This TCR came from a woman aged 18 to 55 in good health. In DNA, the CDR3 is TGTGCTAGTGGTTTCCTCGCCGGGTACTCTGGAAACACCATATATTTT. Protein sequence: CASGFLAGYSGNTIYF.